This TCR beta chain is from a study of blood T cell repertoires in COVID-19. Study in general: T cells, B-cell-depleted T cells, or PBMCs provided the cDNA or gDNA that served as material.

V lost 4 bases, J lost 5 bases, and 9 bases lay in between. CDR1 is DFQATT and CDR2 is SNEGSKA in the germline V gene (reference sequence). CDR3 size: 11 residues. The method was immunoSEQ multiplex PCR; TCRdb's version includes in-frame clones alone and lacks a portion of them. The table has around 450,000 clones, 70% to 90% seen once. J is TRBJ2-7 and V is TRBV20-1; TRBD2 might be the D (5 bases). The receptor was isolated from a woman younger than 35 with acute COVID-19. The specimen sequenced was PBMCs or T cells enriched from blood (not recorded which). CDR3 amino acids: CSATRLNEQYF. The CDR3 nucleotides are TGCAGTGCTACTCGACTAAACGAGCAGTACTTC.